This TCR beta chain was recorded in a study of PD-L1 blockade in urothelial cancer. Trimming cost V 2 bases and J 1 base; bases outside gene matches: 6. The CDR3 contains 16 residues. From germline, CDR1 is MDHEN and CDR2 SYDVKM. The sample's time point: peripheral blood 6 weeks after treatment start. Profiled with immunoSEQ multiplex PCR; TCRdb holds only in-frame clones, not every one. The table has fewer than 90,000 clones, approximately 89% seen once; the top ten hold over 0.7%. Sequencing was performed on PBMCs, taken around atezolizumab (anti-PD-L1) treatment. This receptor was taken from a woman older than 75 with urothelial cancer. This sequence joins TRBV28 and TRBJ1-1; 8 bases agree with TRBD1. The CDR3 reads CASSLPGQGKNTEAFF. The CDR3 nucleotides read TGTGCCAGCAGTTTACCCGGACAGGGCAAGAACACTGAAGCTTTCTTT.